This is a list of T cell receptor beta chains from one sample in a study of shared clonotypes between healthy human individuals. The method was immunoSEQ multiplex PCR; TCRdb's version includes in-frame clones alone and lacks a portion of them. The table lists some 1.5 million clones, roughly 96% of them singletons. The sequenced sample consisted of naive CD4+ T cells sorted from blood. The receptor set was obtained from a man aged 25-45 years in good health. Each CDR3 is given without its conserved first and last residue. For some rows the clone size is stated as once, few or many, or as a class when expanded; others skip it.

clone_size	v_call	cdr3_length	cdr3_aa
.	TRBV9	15	ASSVLDRGASTDTQY
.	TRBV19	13	ASSILGGVADTQY
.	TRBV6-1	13	ASGYRPNSGNTIY
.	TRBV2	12	ASSFQGGDQPQH
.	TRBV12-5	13	ASALVLSSYNEQF
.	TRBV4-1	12	ASSQDLGTRSPV
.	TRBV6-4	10	ASSDPVGEQF
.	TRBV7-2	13	ASSFNPAVGGTQY
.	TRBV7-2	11	ASSLRGTAEAF
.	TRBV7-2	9	ASSPKETQY
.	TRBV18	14	ASSHRVGTDTDTQY
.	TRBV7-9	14	ASSLRREGSYNEQF
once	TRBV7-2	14	ASSLGGAVGYNEQF
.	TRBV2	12	ASSGQGVYNEQF
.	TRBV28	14	ASSLSGQGGLNEQF
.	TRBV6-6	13	ASSYIGTGNQPQH
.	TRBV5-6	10	ASSLPSREQF
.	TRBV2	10	ASSDEIGELF
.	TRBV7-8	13	ASSLGNRKNQPQH
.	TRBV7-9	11	ASKPGQYYGYT
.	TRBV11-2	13	ASSLDGRTNEKLF
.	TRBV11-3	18	ASSLTFADRGHFNTGELF
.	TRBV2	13	ASSVQGGSGNTIY
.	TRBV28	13	ASRITGGGNQPQH
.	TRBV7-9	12	ASTKRDSPREQY
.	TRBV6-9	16	ASSYRPRQERRNYEQY
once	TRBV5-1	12	ASSLIGTNTEAF
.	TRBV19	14	ASRPEGGSGKNIQY
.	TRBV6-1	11	ASSEALRAGQY
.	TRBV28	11	ASITGPSRPQH
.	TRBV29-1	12	SVPPGGQGEKTF
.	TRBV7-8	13	ASSLASLDPYEQY
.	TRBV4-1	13	ASSQDTQGRYEQY
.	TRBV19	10	ASKVGGTEAF
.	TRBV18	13	ASSTRKPREETQY
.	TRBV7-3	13	ASSGRTGGYNEQF
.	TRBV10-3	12	AIGRTSGSSEQY
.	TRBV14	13	ASSREPGLVYEQY
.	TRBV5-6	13	ASSFDRVLTGELF
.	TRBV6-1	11	ASRAGQSFEAF
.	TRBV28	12	ASRTGGIGTEAF
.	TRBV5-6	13	ASTDKPGQDYEQY
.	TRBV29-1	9	SVARGDTQY
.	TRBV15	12	ATSRALGGYEQY
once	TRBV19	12	ASRRDSNTGELF
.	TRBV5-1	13	ASSPLKGIGNEQF
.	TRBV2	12	ASSEQGSSYEQY
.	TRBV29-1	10	SGASSGNTIY
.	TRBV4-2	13	ASSQDSTNTGELF
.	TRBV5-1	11	ASSLEPRAEAF
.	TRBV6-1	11	ASSERLAGAQY
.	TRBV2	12	ASSRLAKADTQY
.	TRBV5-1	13	ASSLELAVTGELF
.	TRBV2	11	ASITGAPGELF
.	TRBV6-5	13	ASSYWTSGAGELF
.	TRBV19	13	ASSTLLGGSYGYT
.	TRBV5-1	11	ASSLDRGTEAF